A single sample is the source of the 4 T cell receptor beta chains below, sequenced in a study of T cell responses to AZD1222 COVID-19 vaccine. Data came from immunoSEQ multiplex PCR; TCRdb stores just in-frame clones and leaves some out. The data hold some 170,000 clones, with 92% observed a single time. This specimen consisted of peripheral blood, obtained 28 days after the second AZD1222 dose. The receptors come from an adult who received the AZD1222 COVID-19 vaccine.

The chain carries TRBV10-3 and TRBJ1-1; D unclear. Germline CDR1 and CDR2: ENHRY and SYGVKD. V shed 0 bases and J shed 1 base, with 9 bases lying between them. There are 15 residues in the CDR3. For the CDR3, the DNA is TGTGCCATCAGTGAGTCGAGCGGTTGGAACACTGAAGCTTTCTTT. The encoded protein is CAISESSGWNTEAFF.

This rearrangement joins TRBV2 to TRBJ2-1; TRBD1 is a possible D gene (6 bases). Trimming left V 2 bases short and J 2 bases short, with 13 bases between. This CDR3 is built from 16 residues. The germline CDR1 and CDR2 sequences are SNHLY and FYNNEI. The CDR3: CASSEPYRDAYNEQFF. DNA for the CDR3: TGTGCCAGCAGTGAACCCTACAGGGACGCCTACAATGAGCAGTTCTTC.

This chain links TRBV10-2 with TRBJ2-5; 10 bases map to TRBD1. This CDR3 contains 13 residues. The germline CDR1 and CDR2 sequences are WSHSY and SAAADI. The junction had 5 bases not matched to a gene; V was cut back by 8 bases and J by 5 bases. The CDR3 sequence is CASGTGEGETQYF. CDR3 in DNA: TGCGCCAGCGGGACAGGGGAGGGCGAGACCCAGTACTTC.

The chain joins TRBV6-1 to TRBJ1-6; D possibly corresponds to TRBD1 (5 bases). Germline CDR1 is MNHNS and CDR2 is SASEGT. This CDR3 contains 19 residues. V was clipped by 1 base and J by 0 bases, with 16 bases between them. CDR3 nucleotide sequence: TGTGCCAGCAGTGAAGGGAGGGGCTGGATGAGCTCCTATAATTCACCCCTCCACTTT. Translated: CASSEGRGWMSSYNSPLHF.